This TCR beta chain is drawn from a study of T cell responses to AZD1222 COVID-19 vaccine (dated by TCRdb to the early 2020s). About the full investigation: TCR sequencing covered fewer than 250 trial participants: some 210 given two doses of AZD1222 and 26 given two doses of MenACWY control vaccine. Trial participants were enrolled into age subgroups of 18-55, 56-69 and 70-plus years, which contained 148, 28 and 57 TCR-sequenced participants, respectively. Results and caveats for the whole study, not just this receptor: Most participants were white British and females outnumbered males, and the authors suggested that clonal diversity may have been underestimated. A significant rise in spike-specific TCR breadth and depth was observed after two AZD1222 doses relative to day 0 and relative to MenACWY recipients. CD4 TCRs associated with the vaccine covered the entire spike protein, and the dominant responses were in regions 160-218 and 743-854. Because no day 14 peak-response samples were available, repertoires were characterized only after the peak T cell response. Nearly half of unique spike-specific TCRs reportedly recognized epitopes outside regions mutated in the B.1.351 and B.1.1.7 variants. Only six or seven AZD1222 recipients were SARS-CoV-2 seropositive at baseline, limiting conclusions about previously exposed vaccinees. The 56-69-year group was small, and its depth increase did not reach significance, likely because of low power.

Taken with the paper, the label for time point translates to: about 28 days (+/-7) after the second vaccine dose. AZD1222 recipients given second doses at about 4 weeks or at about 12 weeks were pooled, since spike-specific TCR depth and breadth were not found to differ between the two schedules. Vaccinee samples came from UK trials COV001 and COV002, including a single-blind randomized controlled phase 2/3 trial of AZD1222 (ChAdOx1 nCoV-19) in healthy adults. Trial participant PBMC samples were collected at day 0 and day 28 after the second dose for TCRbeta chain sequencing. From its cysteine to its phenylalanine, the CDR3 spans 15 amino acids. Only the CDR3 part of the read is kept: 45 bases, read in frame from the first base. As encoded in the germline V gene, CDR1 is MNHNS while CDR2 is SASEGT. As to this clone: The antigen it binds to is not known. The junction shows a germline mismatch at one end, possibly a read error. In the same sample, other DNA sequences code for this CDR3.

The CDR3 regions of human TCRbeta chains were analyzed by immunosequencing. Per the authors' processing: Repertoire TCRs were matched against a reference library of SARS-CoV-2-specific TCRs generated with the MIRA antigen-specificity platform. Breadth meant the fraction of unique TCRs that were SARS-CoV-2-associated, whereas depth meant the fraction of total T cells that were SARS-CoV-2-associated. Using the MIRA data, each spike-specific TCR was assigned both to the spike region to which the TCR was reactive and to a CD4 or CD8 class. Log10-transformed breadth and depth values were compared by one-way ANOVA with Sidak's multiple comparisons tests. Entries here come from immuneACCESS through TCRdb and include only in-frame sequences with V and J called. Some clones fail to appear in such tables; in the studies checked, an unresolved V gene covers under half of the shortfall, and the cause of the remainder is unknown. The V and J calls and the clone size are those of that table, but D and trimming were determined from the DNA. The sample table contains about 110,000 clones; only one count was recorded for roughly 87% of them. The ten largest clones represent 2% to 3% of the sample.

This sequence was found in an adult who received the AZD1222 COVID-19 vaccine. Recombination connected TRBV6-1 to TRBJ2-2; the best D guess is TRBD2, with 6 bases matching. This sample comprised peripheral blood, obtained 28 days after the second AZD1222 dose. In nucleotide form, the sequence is TGTGCCAGCAGTGAAGGAACTAGCTACACCGGAGAGCTGTTTTTT. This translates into CASSEGTSYTGELFF.